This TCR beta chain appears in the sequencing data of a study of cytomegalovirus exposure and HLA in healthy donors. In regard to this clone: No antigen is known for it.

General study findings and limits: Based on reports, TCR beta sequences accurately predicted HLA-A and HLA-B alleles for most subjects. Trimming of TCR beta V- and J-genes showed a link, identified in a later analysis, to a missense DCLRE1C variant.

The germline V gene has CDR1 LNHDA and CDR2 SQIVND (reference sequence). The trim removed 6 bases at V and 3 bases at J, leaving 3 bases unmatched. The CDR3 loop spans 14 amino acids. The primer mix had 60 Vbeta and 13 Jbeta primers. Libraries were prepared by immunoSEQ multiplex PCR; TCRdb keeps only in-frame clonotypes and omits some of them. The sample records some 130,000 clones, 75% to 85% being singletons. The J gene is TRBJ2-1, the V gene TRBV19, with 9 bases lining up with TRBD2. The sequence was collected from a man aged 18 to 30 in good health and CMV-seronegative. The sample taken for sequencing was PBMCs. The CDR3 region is CASRRGRGYNEQFF. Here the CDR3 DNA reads TGTGCCAGTAGACGCGGGAGGGGCTACAATGAGCAGTTCTTC.